Sequencing of this TCR beta chain was carried out in a study of human T cells and chemical hapten exposure (dated by TCRdb to about 2021). Study-level background: For sensitization, 2% DPC in acetone was applied to an approximately 2 cm by approximately 2 cm area of upper inner arm skin. Throughout the roughly 23-week study period, patients were also given weekly therapeutic DPC doses on the scalp. Patch testing on the upper back used Finn chambers containing 0.01% DPC, with scoring done after 6 days according to International Contact Dermatitis Research Group standards. The mostly female patient cohort included alopecia areata with under or over 50% scalp involvement, alopecia totalis and alopecia universalis. Libraries were pooled for sequencing, and per-sample TCR yields varied mainly because of small differences in library volumes within the pool. The study tracked peripheral blood TCR repertoire changes in vivo during primary and secondary sensitization to the hapten diphenylcyclopropenone (DPC) in alopecia patients. Blood samples were taken from patients before sensitization (week 0) and at 2, 6 and about 24 weeks after DPC sensitization. For TCR sequencing, blood came from twenty-nine alopecia patients at anywhere from one to four time points (pre-sensitization, 2, 6 and 24 weeks).

Comments on this clonotype: There is no known antigen for this receptor. The sample holds no much larger clone one base away, and base qualities are not on file.

The junction shows trimming of 2 bases on V and 1 base on J, plus 8 bases between the germline ends. From a lookup of the germline V gene, CDR1 and CDR2 are SQVTM and ANQGSEA. CDR3 length: 13 amino acids, cysteine to phenylalanine. Only the CDR3 DNA stays, 39 bases, in frame from base 1. Receptor libraries were prepared by RACE. The data were produced on a NextSeq 500. During library preparation, unique molecular identifiers were attached to individual cDNA molecules so that TCRs could be counted in a quantitative, reproducible way. From each blood RNA sample, both TCR alpha and TCR beta chains were sequenced. On the authors' methods: The median number of TCRs per sample was approximately 96,000, ranging from roughly 23,224 to 690,600. The Decombinator software suite was used to annotate V, J and CDR3 in the TCR reads. For the PS versus PT1 abundance plots, all samples were subsampled to the same number of TCRs (28,000). TCRs were defined as expanded if absent before sensitization and observed at least eight times at the 2-week time point. The public reads were reprocessed in TCRdb via fastp at Q25 and MiXCR, keeping in-frame beta chains. All rows with the same CDR3 protein become a single entry with the most common DNA and genes. The V and J calls shown here were made by TCRdb, not taken from the authors' results. Across this sample there are approximately 95,000 distinct CDR3 sequences, with roughly an eighth seen only once. The leading ten clones occupy 2.5% to 4% of the sample.

Here is what the overall study found, with its caveats: Repeated subsampling changed both the strength of the expansion versus patch-test correlation and the threshold at which that correlation became significant. Because all patients had alopecia, a presumed autoimmune disease, the immune response of the patients might differ from that of healthy individuals. Significantly more large CDR3 similarity clusters were formed by expanded TCRs than by pre-sensitization or healthy control sets, consistent with antigen-driven responses. The number of TCRs above 1 in 1000 frequency did not change with DPC sensitization; there was no evidence of global repertoire structure alterations. Patch test score correlated positively with the number of PT1 expanded TCRs, reaching significance at thresholds 8, 16 and 32 but not at 4.

The meaning of the sample's time point label: patch test 2, 6 weeks after DPC sensitization. Per the publication, the treatment or condition label means: therapeutic diphenylcyclopropenone sensitization with weekly scalp DPC. At every patch-test visit, the blood draw took place before the patch test was put on. Patients were eligible if aged 18 to 70, diagnosed with alopecia and judged suitable for DPC therapy, and pregnant patients were excluded. Total RNA was extracted from unfractionated whole blood that had been collected in Tempus Blood RNA tubes. Sequenced here: whole blood, sampled in connection with sensitization to the hapten diphenylcyclopropenone (DPC). The sequence links TRBV29-1 to TRBJ1-1, with the identity of the D gene unclear. This clonotype originated in a woman in her forties with alopecia areata. Some clones in this sample may be carry-over from other donors' samples. This receptor carries the CDR3 CSVESPENTEAFF. The DNA is TGCAGCGTTGAATCCCCCGAGAACACTGAAGCTTTCTTT.